This passage covers 6 T cell receptor beta chains from one sample sequenced in a study of shared clonotypes between healthy human individuals (TCRdb year 2020). For the CD8 naive samples, CD45RO-negative cells were positively selected for CCR7, yielding a CD45RA+CCR7+ population from which TemRA cells were excluded. The library was built by means of the immunoSEQ multiplex PCR assay. What TCRdb holds here is the immuneACCESS table cut down to in-frame rearrangements. Part of the clones is not present; checked against another copy, under half of the missing clones reflect an unresolved V gene, and the others are unexplained. A total of hundreds of thousands of clones appear in this sample, approximately 97% of them only once. The ten most abundant clones make up less than 0.25% of the sample. Sequenced material: naive CD8+ T cells sorted from blood. Explained via the paper, the cell subset or site label denotes: CD45RA+CCR7+. The source is a young man in good health.

The rearrangement uses TRBV2 and TRBJ1-4; 9 bases are a match to TRBD1. V trimming: 8 bases; J trimming: 8 bases; junction bases outside the gene matches: 3. Germline CDR1 is SNHLY and CDR2 is FYNNEI. The length of the CDR3 is 12 residues. CDR3 nucleotides: TGTGCCAGCCTTGGGACAGGGGAAAAACTGTTTTTT. The encoded protein is CASLGTGEKLFF.

CDR3 bases: TGTGCCAGCAGCATTCTAGCGGGAGGGAGGTACGAGCAGTACTTC. It specifies CASSILAGGRYEQYF. The rearrangement joins TRBV7-2 to TRBJ2-7; 12 nucleotides agree with TRBD2. The CDR3 is 15 residues long. The V and J ends lost 5 bases and 4 bases, in that order; junction bases with no gene match: 6. CDR1 SGHTA and CDR2 FQGNSA come from the germline V gene.

As for this clone: The same CDR3 also results from other DNA sequences found in this sample. The CDR3 sequence is CASSLLGDEQFF. In nucleotides, the CDR3 is TGTGCCAGCAGTTTATTAGGAGATGAGCAGTTCTTC. The genes are TRBV27 and TRBJ2-1; D is uncertain. Germline V CDR1 and CDR2: MNHEY, SMNVEV (reference sequence). The V end lost 1 base, the J end lost 8 bases, and 6 bases lay between the germline ends. This CDR3 contains 12 residues.

The chain is built from TRBV27 and TRBJ2-7; the D gene is possibly TRBD1 (6 bases). Trimming removed 5 bases at V and 5 bases at J, with 16 bases between. The CDR3 covers 14 residues. Germline V lookup: CDR1 MNHEY, CDR2 SMNVEV (reference sequence). CDR3 sequence: CASSGWTVHHEQYF. CDR3 coding DNA: TGTGCCAGCAGTGGGTGGACAGTCCACCACGAGCAGTACTTC.

This chain links TRBV7-3 with TRBJ2-7, with 8 bases fitting TRBD1. Germline V gene sequence: CDR1 SGHTA, CDR2 FQGTGA. The V and J ends lost 4 bases and 4 bases, in that order; junction bases with no gene match: 3. The CDR3 covers 13 residues. The DNA for the CDR3 is TGTGCCAGCAGCTCAGGGGGCGGGTACGAGCAGTACTTC. It codes for CASSSGGGYEQYF.

The CDR3 reads CASSLGRSYYEQYF. CDR3 nucleotides: TGTGCCAGCAGCTTGGGCAGGAGCTACTACGAGCAGTACTTC. This chain links TRBV5-6 with TRBJ2-7; D ambiguous. With 0 bases removed from V and 3 bases from J, the gap between germline ends came to 10 bases. The CDR3 runs 14 residues. Per the germline V gene, CDR1 is SGHDT and CDR2 is YYEEEE.